This T cell receptor beta chain was found in a study of T-cell memory formation after mild COVID-19. Findings of the study overall: Clones contracting over day 15 to 85 were CD4/CD8 balanced, with later expanders leaning CD4+.

The germline V gene has CDR1 SGHRS and CDR2 YFSETQ. The CDR3 runs to 16 residues. V lost 4 bases, J lost 4 bases, and 8 bases stayed unmatched. In the case of this clonotype: The target antigen is unknown.

Researchers used 5'RACE with constant-segment primers to make TCR alpha and TCR beta cDNA libraries that carry sample barcodes and UMIs. TCRdb analysed the 5' RACE reads with MiXCR anew, one entry per CDR3 protein. The sample includes about 150,000 distinct CDR3 sequences, 30% to 35% seen only once; the top ten take around 11%. The chain employs TRBV5-1 and TRBJ2-1; 10 bases map to TRBD2. The TCR was taken from an adult woman who had mild COVID-19 (a few samples of this study predate the infection). Cell type and time point are not known. Sequenced material: PBMCs or a T cell subset sorted from them (not recorded which). The CDR3 DNA reads as TGCGCCAGCAGCGGGGAGCGGGGGGGAGTTTACAATGAGCAGTTCTTC. Protein sequence: CASSGERGGVYNEQFF.